This TCR beta chain was identified in a study of CD8 T cells in Susac syndrome. Overall study: The Susac syndrome patients that were sequenced included more than 5 with active disease and roughly 8 in remission. Study-level findings and limits: The greatest CD8+ clonal expansion in Susac occurred in TEMRA cells and in active patients. Susac-specific public clones were found in both the total CD8+ and the CD8+ TEMRA repertoires, with fewer than 20 in the former and roughly 5 in the latter.

In Susac syndrome patients, recently defined diagnostic criteria for definite or probable disease were met. The RNA input was about 0.45 to 1 ug, and it was reverse transcribed with random hexamers. MiXCR, run by TCRdb on the immunoSEQ multiplex PCR reads, gives a single entry per CDR3 protein. The sample yields about 120,000 distinct CDR3 sequences, 85% to 95% seen once. Comment on this clonotype: Its specificity is not known.

The CDR3 consists of 12 residues. Germline V gives CDR1 LNHDA, CDR2 SQIVND (reference sequence). V was pared by 7 bases and J by 15 bases, with 9 bases of the junction left unmatched. This receptor was identified in a human donor with Susac syndrome. Source material: CD8+ T cells from PBMCs. The rearrangement uses TRBV19 and TRBJ2-1, with 10 nucleotides matching TRBD2. The DNA of the CDR3 is TGTGCCAGTAACAGCGGGGGGGGCCCCGCGTTCTTC. Protein product: CASNSGGGPAFF.